These 12 T cell receptor beta chains came from one sample sequenced in a study of CD8+ T cells in alopecia areata (dated by TCRdb to between 2018 and 2020). The method was the immunoSEQ multiplex PCR assay. RNA was extracted from all samples and reverse transcribed into cDNA as template for TCR sequencing. This is the immuneACCESS table as TCRdb keeps it, with only in-frame sequences that have V and J called. A part of the clones is gone; compared with another copy, unresolved V genes explain less than half, and the rest is unexplained. The sample yields 150,000 to 200,000 clones; roughly 60% were counted once. The top ten clones comprise roughly 1.3% of the sample. The treatment or condition label here, explained by the study, means: oral pan-JAK inhibitor, 5-10 mg twice daily. The starting material was CD4+ T cells sorted from blood, obtained around week 49, from a patient treated with tofacitinib. The receptors here all came from a human donor with alopecia areata.

The chain employs TRBV6-6 and TRBJ1-5; D might be TRBD1 (5 bases). Germline values: CDR1 MNHNY, CDR2 SVGAGI (reference sequence). The CDR3 is 14 amino acids. Trimming left V 6 bases short and J 3 bases short, with 12 bases between. CDR3 sequence: CASSQQGLNQPQHF. For the CDR3, the DNA is TGTGCCAGCAGCCAGCAGGGCCTCAATCAGCCCCAGCATTTT.

The chain couples TRBV29-1 to TRBJ2-3; D ambiguous. V lost 6 bases and J 2 bases, leaving 12 bases between the germline ends. The CDR3 spans 13 residues. Germline CDR1 is SQVTM and CDR2 is ANQGSEA. This CDR3 reads CSVAGSLTDTQYF. CDR3 sequence (DNA): TGCAGCGTAGCAGGTTCCCTCACAGATACGCAGTATTTT.

This clone was seen more than once but under ten times. The chain links TRBV7-8 to TRBJ2-5; D is unclear. Per germline, CDR1 SGHVS and CDR2 FQNEAQ. Trimming took off 8 bases at V and 5 bases at J, with 3 bases between the two ends. This CDR3 is 9 amino acids long. Here the CDR3 DNA reads TGTGCCAGCGGGGAGACCCAGTACTTC. This translates into CASGETQYF.

About this clone itself: This sample includes further DNA sequences coding for the same CDR3. The rearrangement joins TRBV6-5 to TRBJ2-1, with D hard to call. V lost 2 bases, J lost 9 bases, and 5 bases lay in between. Germline CDR1 and CDR2: MNHEY and SVGAGI. There are 11 residues in the CDR3. The DNA of the CDR3 is TGTGCCAGCAGTTACATGGGTGAGCAGTTCTTC. Translating it yields CASSYMGEQFF.

This chain uses TRBV15 with TRBJ1-5, with a possible D match to TRBD1 (5 bases). CDR3 length equals 12 residues. The germline gives CDR1 LNHNV, CDR2 YYDKDF (reference sequence). V was cut by 8 bases and J by 5 bases, with 10 bases left in between. The CDR3 sequence is CATRSGDQPQHF. The CDR3 nucleotides are TGTGCCACCCGATCGGGGGATCAGCCCCAGCATTTT.

This chain joins TRBV5-1 and TRBJ2-7; TRBD1 matches 9 bases. The germline gives CDR1 SGHRS, CDR2 YFSETQ. This CDR3 contains 14 residues. V lost 4 bases and J lost 5; bases outside the gene matches: 7. CDR3 sequence reads: CASSTGTGSNEQYF. The DNA of the CDR3 is TGCGCCAGCAGCACCGGGACAGGGTCAAACGAGCAGTACTTC.

This chain joins TRBV9 and TRBJ2-3; 10 bases are a match to TRBD2. Unmatched junction bases numbered 4, after V lost 3 bases and J lost 0 bases. The CDR3 loop spans 16 amino acids. Germline-derived CDR1 and CDR2 are SGDLS and YYNGEE. CDR3 DNA sequence: TGTGCCAGCAGCGGTAGCGGGGGGCAGAGCACAGATACGCAGTATTTT. Its protein product is CASSGSGGQSTDTQYF. Variable domain in full (rest from reference TRBV9 and TRBJ2-3): DSGVTQTPKHLITATGQRVTLRCSPRSGDLSVYWYQQSLDQGLQFLIQYYNGEERAKGNILERFSAQQFPDLHSELNLSSLELGDSALYFCASSGSGGQSTDTQYFGPGTRLTVL.

The chain employs TRBV30 and TRBJ1-2; D is ambiguous. Trimming pared 3 bases from V and 7 bases from J, leaving 9 bases between. The germline V gene encodes CDR1 GTSNPN and CDR2 SVGIG (reference sequence). The CDR3 is 11 amino acids. The chain's CDR3 is CAWSAPGGYTF. The CDR3 bases are TGTGCCTGGAGCGCCCCCGGTGGCTACACCTTC.

The rearrangement links TRBV30 to TRBJ1-1; unclear D gene. The CDR3 contains 12 residues. Germline CDR1 GTSNPN, CDR2 SVGIG (reference sequence). V lost 2 bases and J 10 bases, leaving 14 bases between the germline ends. The CDR3 here is CAWSKNTPGAFF. CDR3 bases: TGTGCCTGGAGTAAAAACACCCCGGGAGCTTTCTTT.

This sequence joins TRBV30 and TRBJ1-1; D unclear. The germline V gene encodes CDR1 GTSNPN and CDR2 SVGIG (reference sequence). V gave up 2 bases and J gave up 5 bases, with 9 bases separating them. The CDR3 sequence is 12 residues long. CDR3: CAWSPAGTEAFF. In nucleotides, the CDR3 is TGTGCCTGGAGTCCGGCAGGTACTGAAGCTTTCTTT.

This clone turned up a few times. The chain links TRBV5-6 to TRBJ2-3; unclear D gene. The CDR3 length is 13 residues. Germline values: CDR1 SGHDT, CDR2 YYEEEE. V gave up 2 bases and J gave up 3 bases, with 7 bases separating them. The CDR3 region has the DNA TGTGCCAGCAGCTTCGGTAGTACAGATACGCAGTATTTT. Amino acid sequence: CASSFGSTDTQYF.

The V and J genes are TRBV2 and TRBJ2-4; the D call may be TRBD1 or TRBD2 (5 bases each). The V end lost 2 bases, the J end lost 7 bases, and 12 bases lay between the germline ends. This CDR3 has 14 amino acids. Germline-derived CDR1 and CDR2 are SNHLY and FYNNEI. CDR3 sequence reads: CASSETGPGNIQYF. DNA for the CDR3: TGTGCCAGCAGTGAAACAGGTCCGGGGAACATTCAGTACTTC.